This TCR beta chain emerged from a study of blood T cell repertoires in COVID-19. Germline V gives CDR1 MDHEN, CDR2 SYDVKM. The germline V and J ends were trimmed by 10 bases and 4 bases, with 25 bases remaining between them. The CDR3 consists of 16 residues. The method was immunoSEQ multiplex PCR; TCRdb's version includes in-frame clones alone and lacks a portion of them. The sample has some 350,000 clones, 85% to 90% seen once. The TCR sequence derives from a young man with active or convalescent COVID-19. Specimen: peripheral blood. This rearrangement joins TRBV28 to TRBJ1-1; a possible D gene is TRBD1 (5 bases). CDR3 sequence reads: CATKRDSRTRGTEAFF. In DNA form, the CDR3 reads TGTGCCACCAAGCGGGACTCAAGAACTCGGGGCACTGAAGCTTTCTTT. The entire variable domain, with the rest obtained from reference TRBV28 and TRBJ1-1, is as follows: DVKVTQSSRYLVKRTGEKVFLECVQDMDHENMFWYRQDPGLGLRLIYFSYDVKMKEKGDIPEGYSVSREKKERFSLILESASTNQTSMYLCATKRDSRTRGTEAFFGQGTRLTVV.